This T cell receptor beta chain was captured in a study of cytomegalovirus exposure and HLA in healthy donors. The study, taken as a whole, reports: Specificity of three CMV-associated chains for CMV antigens was verified in vitro. Certain indistinguishable V segments, among them TRBV6-2 and TRBV6-3, were excluded. CMV serostatus was the sole immune exposure data available.

Primers for the PCR totalled 60 Vbeta and 13 Jbeta. Clones were sequenced by immunoSEQ multiplex PCR, and TCRdb holds only the in-frame ones, with some missing. The sample has some 130,000 clones; roughly 82% are singletons. Concerning this clone: No antigen is known for it.

CDR1 and CDR2 (germline): MDHEN, SYDVKM. CDR3 length equals 15 residues. V was shortened by 6 bases and J by 0 bases, with 9 bases between the two germline ends. V and J are TRBV28 and TRBJ2-6, with D possibly TRBD1 on 5 matching bases. The receptor comes from a male donor in good health and CMV-seropositive. The specimen sequenced was PBMCs. The CDR3 nucleotides are TGTGCCAGCAGCCCAGGGTTCTCTGGGGCCAACGTCCTGACTTTC. It is translated as CASSPGFSGANVLTF.